Listed here are 20 T cell receptor beta chains from one sample, sequenced in a study of blood T cell repertoires in COVID-19. Produced via immunoSEQ multiplex PCR; TCRdb's table is partial and in-frame only. Among 40,000 to 60,000 clones listed, about 83% were seen once. Sequenced input: peripheral blood. Source of these receptors: a man aged 45-60 years with acute or convalescent COVID-19.

The chain combines TRBV5-4 with TRBJ2-3; tentatively, D is TRBD2 (6 bases). The CDR3 has 15 residues. Germline V gene lookup returns CDR1 SGHNT and CDR2 YYREEE (reference sequence). Trimming removed 1 base at V and 2 bases at J, with 11 bases between. CDR3 loop: CASSLRGLLTDTQYF. For the CDR3, the DNA is TGTGCCAGCAGCTTGCGGGGACTCCTCACAGATACGCAGTATTTT.

This chain links TRBV10-1 with TRBJ2-7; 10 nucleotides agree with TRBD2. CDR3 length: 14 amino acids. The germline gives CDR1 WNHNN, CDR2 SYGVQD (reference sequence). The V segment lost 5 bases and the J segment 8 bases; nucleotides outside the gene matches: 9. CDR3 coding DNA: TGCGCCAGCAGTCAGAGCGGGGGGGTTTCTCAGCAGTACTTC. Amino acid sequence: CASSQSGGVSQQYF.

The rearrangement uses TRBV11-2 and TRBJ2-5; D is uncertain. The germline V gene has CDR1 SGHAT and CDR2 FQNNGV. Trimming removed 10 bases at V and 3 bases at J, with 12 bases between. The CDR3 contains 12 residues. The CDR3 nucleotides read TGTGCCACCTCTGTTGGCAAAGAGACCCAGTACTTC. Protein product: CATSVGKETQYF.

The chain links TRBV5-8 to TRBJ2-3; D is perhaps TRBD2 (6 bases). The germline V gene encodes CDR1 SGHTS and CDR2 YDEGEE. The CDR3 totals 14 residues. Trimming removed 4 bases from V and 0 bases from J, with 9 bases in between. The CDR3 sequence: CASSLAPSTDTQYF. Here the CDR3 DNA reads TGTGCCAGCAGCCTAGCGCCGAGCACAGATACGCAGTATTTT.

The V gene is TRBV24-1, the J gene TRBJ2-1; D might be TRBD2 (6 bases). V lost 9 bases, J lost 9 bases, and 11 bases lay in between. Germline values: CDR1 KGHDR, CDR2 SFDVKD. This CDR3 spans 11 amino acids. CDR3 region: CATGGTAEQFF. The CDR3 nucleotides read TGTGCCACCGGAGGGACCGCTGAGCAGTTCTTC.

The chain uses TRBV15 and TRBJ2-3; tentative D call: TRBD2 (6 bases). The V end was cut by 3 bases, the J end by 2 bases, with 9 bases between. This CDR3 is 14 amino acids long. The V gene's germline CDR1 is LNHNV and CDR2 YYDKDF (reference sequence). In DNA, the CDR3 is TGTGCCACCAGCAGGACTAGGTCCACAGATACGCAGTATTTT. It yields the protein CATSRTRSTDTQYF.

The chain is built from TRBV5-4 and TRBJ2-3, with a tentative D call TRBD2 (6 bases). The germline V gene has CDR1 SGHNT and CDR2 YYREEE (reference sequence). The CDR3 loop spans 14 amino acids. V dropped 0 bases and J dropped 1 base, with 6 bases sitting between them. The CDR3, as DNA: TGTGCCAGCAGCTTGGGGGGGGGCACAGATACGCAGTATTTT. The encoded protein is CASSLGGGTDTQYF. The full variable domain, with the rest looked up from reference TRBV5-4 and TRBJ2-3, is ETGVTQSPTHLIKTRGQQVTLRCSSQSGHNTVSWYQQALGQGPQFIFQYYREEENGRGNFPPRFSGLQFPNYSSELNVNALELDDSALYLCASSLGGGTDTQYFGPGTRLTVL.

The rearrangement uses TRBV28 and TRBJ1-2; a weak D match, TRBD1 (5 bases). The V and J ends lost 3 bases and 1 base respectively, with 15 bases between them. Germline CDR1 is MDHEN and CDR2 is SYDVKM. This CDR3 is built from 16 residues. CDR3 protein: CASSLAGTQVNYGYTF. The CDR3 DNA is TGTGCCAGCAGTTTGGCCGGGACTCAAGTTAACTATGGCTACACCTTC.

The chain uses TRBV13 and TRBJ2-1; 12 bases agree with TRBD2. V was pared by 5 bases and J by 6 bases, with 8 bases of the junction left unmatched. This CDR3 spans 16 amino acids. Per the germline V gene, CDR1 is PRHDT and CDR2 is FYEKMQ (reference sequence). CDR3 DNA: TGTGCCAGCAGCCCGTCAACTAGCGGGAGGAGCAATGAGCAGTTCTTC. This gives the protein CASSPSTSGRSNEQFF. Looking up the rest from reference TRBV13 and TRBJ2-1 gives the full variable domain: AAGVIQSPRHLIKEKRETATLKCYPIPRHDTVYWYQQGPGQDPQFLISFYEKMQSDKGSIPDRFSAQQFSDYHSELNMSSLELGDSALYFCASSPSTSGRSNEQFFGPGTRLTVL.

This clone has only one observation. This rearrangement joins TRBV18 to TRBJ1-2; D is undetermined. Germline lookup yields CDR1 KGHSH and CDR2 LQKENI. V gave up 3 bases and J gave up 5 bases, with 16 bases separating them. CDR3 length: 15 residues. Written as DNA, the CDR3 is TGTGCCAGCTCACCTCTCATCACAGCAGGTTATGGCTACACCTTC. It yields the protein CASSPLITAGYGYTF.

CDR3 residues: CSVDRVDTGELFF. DNA of the CDR3: TGCAGCGTTGATCGGGTAGACACCGGGGAGCTGTTTTTT. The rearrangement joins TRBV29-1 to TRBJ2-2; D remains ambiguous. Looked up from germline, CDR1 is SQVTM and CDR2 is ANQGSEA. The CDR3 runs to 13 residues. V lost 3 bases to trimming and J lost 3 bases, with 8 bases between them.

The chain has TRBV11-2 and TRBJ2-5; a possible D gene is TRBD2 (7 bases). Germline V gives CDR1 SGHAT, CDR2 FQNNGV. The CDR3 is 13 amino acids. V was clipped by 5 bases and J by 3 bases, with 10 bases between them. CDR3: CASSRGAKETQYF. In nucleotides, the CDR3 is TGTGCCAGCAGCCGGGGGGCTAAAGAGACCCAGTACTTC. Based on the CDR3 plus reference TRBV11-2 and TRBJ2-5, the full variable domain is EAGVAQSPRYKIIEKRQSVAFWCNPISGHATLYWYQQILGQGPKLLIQFQNNGVVDDSQLPKDRFSAERLKGVDSTLKIQPAKLEDSAVYLCASSRGAKETQYFGPGTRLLVL.

This chain uses TRBV7-8 with TRBJ2-3, with TRBD1 identical over 8 bases. Unmatched junction bases numbered 9, after V lost 5 bases and J lost 2 bases. Germline CDR1 is SGHVS and CDR2 is FQNEAQ. This CDR3 has 16 residues. CDR3 sequence (DNA): TGTGCCAGCAGCCCCTCCGGGACAGGCCCCACAGATACGCAGTATTTT. It translates to CASSPSGTGPTDTQYF.

The rearrangement links TRBV4-1 to TRBJ1-1, with D perhaps TRBD1 (5 bases). Germline-derived CDR1 and CDR2 are MGHRA and YSYEKL. V gave up 4 bases and J gave up 2 bases, with 17 bases separating them. CDR3 length equals 16 residues. CDR3 sequence reads: CASSPIGRQLNTEAFF. CDR3 bases: TGCGCCAGCAGCCCGATAGGCAGACAGTTAAACACTGAAGCTTTCTTT.

The chain has TRBV30 and TRBJ1-4; a possible D gene is TRBD1 (6 bases). The CDR3 length is 14 residues. Looked up from germline, CDR1 is GTSNPN and CDR2 is SVGIG (reference sequence). Trimming pared 5 bases from V and 4 bases from J, leaving 14 bases between. The DNA of the CDR3 is TGTGCCTGGTGCGAGGGGGTCGGTAATGAAAAACTGTTTTTT. Protein product: CAWCEGVGNEKLFF.

The V gene is TRBV29-1, the J gene TRBJ2-6; 7 bases match TRBD1. Germline V gives CDR1 SQVTM, CDR2 ANQGSEA. This CDR3 is 18 amino acids long. Germline trimming cut 0 bases from V and 0 bases from J; bases unmatched to any gene: 8. This CDR3 reads CSVEDRTGLVSGANVLTF. The CDR3 DNA follows: TGCAGCGTTGAAGACCGGACAGGTCTAGTCTCTGGGGCCAACGTCCTGACTTTC.

V gene TRBV27 combines with J gene TRBJ2-7, with 8 bases aligning to TRBD1. The germline V gene has CDR1 MNHEY and CDR2 SMNVEV (reference sequence). The CDR3 extends over 16 amino acids. The V and J ends lost 3 bases and 0 bases, in that order; junction bases with no gene match: 7. The CDR3 reads CASSLFRGRSSYEQYF. The CDR3 DNA sequence: TGTGCCAGCAGTTTGTTCAGGGGGCGAAGCTCCTACGAGCAGTACTTC.

The chain combines TRBV19 with TRBJ1-2, with D perhaps matching TRBD1 (5 bases). This CDR3 is built from 13 residues. V was clipped by 5 bases and J by 3 bases, with 10 bases between them. The germline V gene encodes CDR1 LNHDA and CDR2 SQIVND (reference sequence). CDR3 sequence reads: CASSPLGHYGYTF. The CDR3 DNA reads TGTGCCAGTAGTCCGCTGGGGCACTATGGCTACACCTTC. Drawing the rest from reference TRBV19 and TRBJ1-2, the complete variable domain is DGGITQSPKYLFRKEGQNVTLSCEQNLNHDAMYWYRQDPGQGLRLIYYSQIVNDFQKGDIAEGYSVSREKKESFPLTVTSAQKNPTAFYLCASSPLGHYGYTFGSGTRLTVV.

The V gene is TRBV5-1, the J gene TRBJ2-1, with 12 positions matching TRBD2. Germline values: CDR1 SGHRS, CDR2 YFSETQ. CDR3 length equals 16 residues. V trimming: 3 bases; J trimming: 6 bases; junction bases outside the gene matches: 7. The DNA for the CDR3 is TGCGCCAGCAGCTGGATTACTAGCGGGAGGCCCAATGAGCAGTTCTTC. Its translation is CASSWITSGRPNEQFF.

V gene TRBV6-5 combines with J gene TRBJ1-4, with 9 nucleotides matching TRBD1. CDR1 and CDR2 (germline): MNHEY, SVGAGI. The CDR3 loop spans 14 amino acids. The ends lost 6 bases at V and 8 bases at J; junction bases unmatched: 7. CDR3 loop: CASRPQGAAEKLFF. The DNA for the CDR3 is TGTGCCAGCAGGCCACAGGGGGCCGCCGAAAAACTGTTTTTT.